The entry below gives a single T cell receptor beta chain sequence along with its context. Its antigen is still unknown. These data originate in a study of T cell responses to AZD1222 COVID-19 vaccine. The method was immunoSEQ multiplex PCR; TCRdb's version includes in-frame clones alone and lacks a portion of them. The sample comprises 200,000 or so clones, around 92% of which are singletons, and 10% rests with the top ten. The V and J ends lost 6 bases and 1 base respectively, with 3 bases between them. CDR1 and CDR2 (germline): SNHLY, FYNNEI. This CDR3 spans 11 amino acids. General observations from the study: The number of AZD1222 recipients seropositive at baseline was only five to seven.

The chain couples TRBV2 to TRBJ1-1; D is ambiguous. The receptor comes from an adult in good health. Sequenced material: peripheral blood, taken on day 0 of AZD1222 vaccination. This CDR3 reads CASRQNTEAFF. The CDR3 DNA reads TGTGCCAGCAGACAGAACACTGAAGCTTTCTTT.